The source of this T cell receptor beta chain is a study of cytomegalovirus exposure and HLA in healthy donors. The CDR3 has 13 residues. Trimming pared 8 bases from V and 0 bases from J, leaving 11 bases between. Germline V gene lookup returns CDR1 SGHDN and CDR2 FVKESK. The primer mix had 60 Vbeta and 13 Jbeta primers. Assay: immunoSEQ multiplex PCR; the TCRdb copy retains only in-frame clones and omits some. The sample lists approximately 220,000 clones; 83% were seen once. This sequence joins TRBV14 and TRBJ2-7, with a possible D match to TRBD2 (6 bases). Sequencing was performed on PBMCs. The clonotype comes from a girl aged 5 to 17 in good health and CMV-seronegative. The DNA for the CDR3 is TGTGCCAGCCGCGGGGCAGACTCCTACGAGCAGTACTTC. The encoded protein is CASRGADSYEQYF.